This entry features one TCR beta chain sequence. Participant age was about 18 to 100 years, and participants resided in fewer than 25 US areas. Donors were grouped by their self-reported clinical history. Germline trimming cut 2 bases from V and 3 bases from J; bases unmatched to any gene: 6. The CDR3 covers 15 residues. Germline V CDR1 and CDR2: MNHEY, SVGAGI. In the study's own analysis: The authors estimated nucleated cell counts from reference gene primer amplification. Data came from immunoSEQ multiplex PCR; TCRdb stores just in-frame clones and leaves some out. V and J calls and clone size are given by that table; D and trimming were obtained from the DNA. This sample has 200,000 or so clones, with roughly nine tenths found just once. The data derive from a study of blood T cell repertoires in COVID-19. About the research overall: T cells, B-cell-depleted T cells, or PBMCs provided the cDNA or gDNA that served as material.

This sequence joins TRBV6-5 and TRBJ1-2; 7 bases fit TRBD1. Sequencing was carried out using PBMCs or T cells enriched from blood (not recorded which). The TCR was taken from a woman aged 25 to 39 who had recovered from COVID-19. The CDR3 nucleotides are TGTGCCAGCAGTTACCGAAATACAGGGGACTATGGCTACACCTTC. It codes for CASSYRNTGDYGYTF.